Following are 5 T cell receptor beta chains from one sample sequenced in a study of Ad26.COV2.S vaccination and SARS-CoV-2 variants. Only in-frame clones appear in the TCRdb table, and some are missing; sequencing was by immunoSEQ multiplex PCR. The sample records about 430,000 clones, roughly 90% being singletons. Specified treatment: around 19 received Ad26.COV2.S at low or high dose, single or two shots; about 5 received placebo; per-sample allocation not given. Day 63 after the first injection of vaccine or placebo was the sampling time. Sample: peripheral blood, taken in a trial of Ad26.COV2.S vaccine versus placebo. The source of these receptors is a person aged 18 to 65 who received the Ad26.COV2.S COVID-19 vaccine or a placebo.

CDR3 amino acids: CASSPSRLGDMNTEAFF. CDR3 nucleotides: TGTGCCAGCTCACCTTCCAGGTTAGGGGACATGAACACTGAAGCTTTCTTT. The genes are TRBV18 and TRBJ1-1, with D maybe TRBD1 (6 bases). Germline-derived CDR1 and CDR2 are KGHSH and LQKENI. V was trimmed by 3 bases and J by 0 bases, leaving 17 bases between them. The CDR3 extends over 17 amino acids. Based on the CDR3 plus reference TRBV18 and TRBJ1-1, the full variable domain is NAGVMQNPRHLVRRRGQEARLRCSPMKGHSHVYWYRQLPEEGLKFMVYLQKENIIDESGMPKERFSAEFPKEGPSILRIQQVVRGDSAAYFCASSPSRLGDMNTEAFFGQGTRLTVV.

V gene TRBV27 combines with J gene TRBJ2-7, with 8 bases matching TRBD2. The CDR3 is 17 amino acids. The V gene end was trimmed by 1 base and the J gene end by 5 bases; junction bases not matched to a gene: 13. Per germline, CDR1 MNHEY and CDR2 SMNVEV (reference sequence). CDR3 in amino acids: CASSLWNTGTSLHEQYF. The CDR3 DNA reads TGTGCCAGCAGTTTATGGAACACCGGGACTAGTCTTCACGAGCAGTACTTC.

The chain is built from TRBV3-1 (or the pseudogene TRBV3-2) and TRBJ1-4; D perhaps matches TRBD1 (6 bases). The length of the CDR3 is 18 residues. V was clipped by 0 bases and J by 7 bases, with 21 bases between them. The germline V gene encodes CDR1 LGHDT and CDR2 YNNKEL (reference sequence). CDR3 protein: CASSQEGPPWGAGEKLFF. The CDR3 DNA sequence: TGTGCCAGCAGCCAAGAAGGCCCACCATGGGGGGCCGGTGAAAAACTGTTTTTT.

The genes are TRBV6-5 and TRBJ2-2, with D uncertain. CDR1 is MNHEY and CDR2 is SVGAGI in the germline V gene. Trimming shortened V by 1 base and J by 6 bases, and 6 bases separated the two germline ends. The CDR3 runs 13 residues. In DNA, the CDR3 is TGTGCCAGCAGTTACTATGGTGCCGGGGAGCTGTTTTTT. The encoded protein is CASSYYGAGELFF.

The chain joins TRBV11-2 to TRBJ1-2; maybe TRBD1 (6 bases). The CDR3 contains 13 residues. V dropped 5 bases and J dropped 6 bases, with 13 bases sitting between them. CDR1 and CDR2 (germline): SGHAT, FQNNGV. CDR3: CASSPRDTDGYTF. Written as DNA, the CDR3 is TGTGCCAGCAGCCCAAGGGACACCGATGGCTACACCTTC.